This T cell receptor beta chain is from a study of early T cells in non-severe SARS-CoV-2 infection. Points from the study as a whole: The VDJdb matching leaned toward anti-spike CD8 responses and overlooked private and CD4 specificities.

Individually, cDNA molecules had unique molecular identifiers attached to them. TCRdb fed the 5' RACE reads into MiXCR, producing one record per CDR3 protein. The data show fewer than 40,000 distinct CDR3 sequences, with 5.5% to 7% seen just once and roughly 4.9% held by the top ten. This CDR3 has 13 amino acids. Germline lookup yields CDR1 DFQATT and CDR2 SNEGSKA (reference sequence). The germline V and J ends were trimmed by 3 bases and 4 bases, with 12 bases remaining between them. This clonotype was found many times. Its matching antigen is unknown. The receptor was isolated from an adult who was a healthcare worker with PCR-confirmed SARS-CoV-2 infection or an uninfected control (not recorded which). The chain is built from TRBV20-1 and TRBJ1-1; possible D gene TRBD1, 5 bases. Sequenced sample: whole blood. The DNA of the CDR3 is TGCAGTGCTAGGGGGCAGAGGATCACTGAAGCTTTCTTT. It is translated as CSARGQRITEAFF.